Shown below are 20 T cell receptor beta chains from a single sample sequenced in a study of tumor and adjacent non-tumor tissue in lung cancer. The library came from three nested PCR rounds adapted from ARM-PCR protocols. TCRdb ran MiXCR on the multiplex PCR reads and lists one entry per CDR3 protein. The sample lists over 100,000 distinct CDR3 sequences, about 75% seen once, with more than 35% in the top ten. RNA was extracted from bulk tissue without any cell sorting. The specimen sequenced was lung tumor tissue. The receptors shown here come from a woman aged 60-75 years with non-small cell lung cancer.

This clonotype was seen only a few times. At one of its ends the junction is not consistent with the germline gene, which may arise from a read error. The J gene is TRBJ1-5, the V gene TRBV11-2; D uncertain. Germline V gene lookup returns CDR1 SGHAT and CDR2 FQNNGV. CDR3 size: 15 residues. The CDR3 nucleotides read TGTGCCAGCAACTTAGTCCCCACGTTTGGGCAGCCCCAGCATTTT. Encoded protein: CASNLVPTFGQPQHF.

Concerning this clonotype: One end of the junction varies from germline; a read error may be responsible. The chain carries TRBV7-9 and TRBJ1-1, with unresolved D. The V gene's germline CDR1 is SEHNR and CDR2 FQNEAQ (reference sequence). The CDR3 contains 13 residues. The CDR3 nucleotides read TGTGCCAGCAATTCTATCATGAACACTCAAGCTTTCTTT. Translating it yields CASNSIMNTQAFF.

This rearrangement joins TRBV20-1 to TRBJ2-7, with D uncertain. V lost 5 bases and J 0 bases, leaving 17 bases between the germline ends. Germline CDR1 DFQATT, CDR2 SNEGSKA (reference sequence). The CDR3 is 15 residues long. CDR3 DNA sequence: TGCAGTGCTCCTCCAGTCAGACAAAGCTCCTACGAGCAGTACTTC. It is translated as CSAPPVRQSSYEQYF.

A note on this clonotype: The junction does not match germline at one end; this may be a read error. This rearrangement joins TRBV11-2 to TRBJ1-4; TRBD1 might be the D (5 bases). Germline lookup yields CDR1 SGHAT and CDR2 FQNNGV. The CDR3 length is 15 residues. The CDR3, as DNA: TGTGCCAGGAGCTGGGACGGTGCAACTAATGAAAAACTGTTTTTT. This translates into CARSWDGATNEKLFF.

The chain is built from TRBV7-9 and TRBJ1-2; D unresolved. Germline CDR1 is SEHNR and CDR2 is FQNEAQ (reference sequence). The CDR3 consists of 16 residues. Between the trimmed V and J ends, which lost 1 base and 1 base, there was a span of 13 bases. CDR3 DNA sequence: TGTGCCAGCAGCTTAGGCTCGACAAACCTTAACTATGGCTACACCTTC. Encoded protein: CASSLGSTNLNYGYTF.

Concerning this clonotype: A read error may produce the germline difference seen at one junction end. The chain couples TRBV11-2 to TRBJ2-7, with D perhaps matching TRBD2 (6 bases). The length of the CDR3 is 14 residues. CDR1 is SGHAT and CDR2 is FQNNGV in the germline V gene. CDR3 region: CASNLSIGRAEQHF. The CDR3 DNA follows: TGTGCCAGCAACTTATCCATCGGGAGAGCCGAGCAGCACTTC.

Concerning this clonotype: A read error may explain this, as a much larger clone is one base away. The V and J genes are TRBV12-3 or TRBV12-4 and TRBJ2-4, with 12 bases fitting TRBD1. After removal of 1 base from V and 1 base from J, the junction contained 2 bases not matched to a gene. The length of the CDR3 is 17 residues. The CDR3 nucleotides read TGTGCCAGCAGTTTAGTGGGACAGGGGGCGGCCAAAAACATTCAGTACTTC. Protein: CASSLVGQGAAKNIQYF.

The chain joins TRBV11-2 to TRBJ2-7; no reliable D call. There are 12 residues in the CDR3. Germline V gene sequence: CDR1 SGHAT, CDR2 FQNNGV. The ends were cut back, 5 bases at V and 4 bases at J, with 9 bases in the middle. The CDR3: CASSTNRYEQYF. In nucleotides, the CDR3 is TGTGCCAGCAGCACCAACAGATACGAGCAGTACTTC.

Points on this clonotype: The junction differs from germline at one of its ends, possibly a read error. V and J are TRBV6-5 and TRBJ1-2; the D gene is possibly TRBD1 (5 bases). CDR3 length: 12 residues. From germline, CDR1 is MNHEY and CDR2 SVGAGI. As DNA, the CDR3 is TGTGTCAGCAAAGGAGGGGACTATGGCTACACCTTC. This encodes CVSKGGDYGYTF.

With regard to this clonotype: One base away lies a much larger clone, so this may be a sequencing read error. J is TRBJ2-7 and V is TRBV6-1; D might be TRBD1 (5 bases). The CDR3 spans 13 residues. Germline V gene lookup returns CDR1 MNHNS and CDR2 SASEGT. This chain's CDR3 is CASSGQLSYEHYF. The CDR3 bases are TGTGCCAGCAGTGGACAGCTTTCCTACGAGCACTACTTC.

About this clonotype itself: The junction shows a germline mismatch at one end, possibly a read error. V is TRBV11-3 and J is TRBJ2-7; D is perhaps TRBD1 (6 bases). This CDR3 contains 12 residues. Germline-derived CDR1 and CDR2 are SGHNT and YENEEA. For the CDR3, the DNA is TGTACCAGCAGCCGGGACACTTGGAACCAGTACTTC. Translation: CTSSRDTWNQYF.

The chain joins TRBV29-1 to TRBJ1-1; 9 bases align to TRBD1. This CDR3 is 14 amino acids long. The germline V gene has CDR1 SQVTM and CDR2 ANQGSEA. CDR3 sequence reads: CSVRPDGTGFEAFF. For the CDR3, the DNA is TGCAGTGTTCGCCCCGACGGGACAGGGTTTGAAGCTTTCTTT.

On this clonotype: One end of the junction is discordant with germline, which a read error may explain. The chain employs TRBV11-2 and TRBJ1-6; D ambiguous. CDR1 is SGHAT and CDR2 is FQNNGV in the germline V gene. The CDR3 consists of 14 residues. The CDR3 DNA reads as TGTGCCAGCAGCTTAGAAGCATGTATTTCACACCTCCACTTT. It encodes CASSLEACISHLHF. Variable domain in full (rest from reference TRBV11-2 and TRBJ1-6): EAGVAQSPRYKIIEKRQSVAFWCNPISGHATLYWYQQILGQGPKLLIQFQNNGVVDDSQLPKDRFSAERLKGVDSTLKIQPAKLEDSAVYLCASSLEACISHLHFGNGTRLTVT.

To note about this clonotype: With a much larger clone just one base away, this may be a read error. CDR3 region: CSASSSTGGEAQHF. In DNA, the CDR3 is TGCAGTGCTAGCTCCTCGACAGGGGGTGAAGCCCAGCATTTT. The V call is TRBV20-1, the J call TRBJ1-5; TRBD1 matches at 9 bases. The V segment lost 3 bases and the J segment 11 bases; nucleotides outside the gene matches: 11. This CDR3 is 14 amino acids long. Per the germline V gene, CDR1 is DFQATT and CDR2 is SNEGSKA (reference sequence).

In regard to this clonotype: Here the CDR3 omits its conserved ending phenylalanine or tryptophan, so a read error is the likely source. The DNA is omitted, as the CDR3 cannot be located on it reliably, and the CDR3 follows TCRdb's listing. This chain connects TRBV6-4 to TRBJ2-5; the table's D gene call, TRBD2, was not cross checked with the DNA. The CDR3 length is 15 residues, termini included. Germline CDR1 is MRHNA and CDR2 is SNTAGT. CDR3 loop: CASRPGLADQETHYL.

The V gene is TRBV20-1, the J gene TRBJ1-1; D is ambiguous. Germline V gene sequence: CDR1 DFQATT, CDR2 SNEGSKA (reference sequence). The CDR3 loop spans 16 amino acids. V gave up 7 bases and J gave up 0 bases, with 21 bases separating them. The CDR3 DNA is TGCAGTGTTCTCGTGGGGTCCGGACGGATGAACACTGAAGCTTTCTTT. Its protein is CSVLVGSGRMNTEAFF.

Details on this clonotype: One end of the junction varies from germline; a read error may be responsible. The chain employs TRBV4-3 and TRBJ2-1; no definite D call. The CDR3 contains 17 residues. CDR1 and CDR2 from the germline V gene are LGHNA and YSLEER. The CDR3 DNA is TGCACCAGCAGCCAAGGATACCGGCACGTTCCCTACCATGAGCAGTTCTTC. Translating it yields CTSSQGYRHVPYHEQFF.

This clonotype appeared once. The rearrangement joins TRBV6-2 or TRBV6-3 to TRBJ2-2; D gene unclear. The CDR3 is 17 residues long. V lost 6 bases, J lost 5 bases, and 22 bases lay in between. The germline gives CDR1 MNHEY, CDR2 SVGEGT. CDR3 region: CASRAWHRNLNTGELFF. DNA for the CDR3: TGTGCCAGCAGGGCCTGGCACAGAAACTTGAATACCGGGGAGCTGTTTTTT.

In its sample, this clonotype was seen many times. The J gene is TRBJ2-3, the V gene TRBV20-1, with 8 bases matching TRBD2. The V gene end was trimmed by 5 bases and the J gene end by 0 bases; junction bases not matched to a gene: 4. The CDR3 has 14 residues. Germline CDR1 and CDR2: DFQATT and SNEGSKA (reference sequence). CDR3 coding DNA: TGCAGTGCTGGACTAGCTGAAAGCACAGATACGCAGTATTTT. This translates into CSAGLAESTDTQYF.

With regard to this clonotype: One end of the junction varies from germline; a read error may be responsible. V is TRBV20-1 and J is TRBJ2-7; perhaps TRBD2 as D (7 bases). The CDR3 contains 12 residues. Germline V gene sequence: CDR1 DFQATT, CDR2 SNEGSKA (reference sequence). CDR3 sequence (DNA): TGCAATGCTAGAAGGGGGGGCTACGAGCAGTACTTC. Protein sequence: CNARRGGYEQYF.